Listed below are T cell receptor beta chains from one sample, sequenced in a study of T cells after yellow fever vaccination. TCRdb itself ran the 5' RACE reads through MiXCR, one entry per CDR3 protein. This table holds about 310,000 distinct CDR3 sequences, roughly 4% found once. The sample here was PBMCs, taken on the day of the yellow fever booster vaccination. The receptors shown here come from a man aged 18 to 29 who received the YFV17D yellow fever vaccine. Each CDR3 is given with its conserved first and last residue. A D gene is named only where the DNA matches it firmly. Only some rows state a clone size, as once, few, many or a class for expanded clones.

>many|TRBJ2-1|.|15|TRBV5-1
TGCGCCAGCAGCTATCAGGGTAGTTCCTACAATGAGCAGTTCTTC
CASSYQGSSYNEQFF
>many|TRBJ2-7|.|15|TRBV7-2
TGTGCCAGCAGCTTCCAGACCGGCGTTTCCTACGAGCAGTACTTC
CASSFQTGVSYEQYF
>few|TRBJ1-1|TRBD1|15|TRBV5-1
TGCGCCAGCAGCCTTACCGGGACAGGGGTCACTGAAGCTTTCTTT
CASSLTGTGVTEAFF
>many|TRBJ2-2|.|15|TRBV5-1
TGCGCCAGCAGCGCCGACAGGGACTACACCGGGGAGCTGTTTTTT
CASSADRDYTGELFF
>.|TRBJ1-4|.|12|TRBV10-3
TGTGCCATCAGTTCAGGGGATGAAAAACTGTTTTTT
CAISSGDEKLFF
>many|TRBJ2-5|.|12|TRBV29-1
TGCAGCGTAGCACAGGGCGGAGAGACCCAGTACTTC
CSVAQGGETQYF
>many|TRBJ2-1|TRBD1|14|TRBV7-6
TGTGCCAGCAGCCGTACAGGGGGCGCGAATGAGCAGTTCTTC
CASSRTGGANEQFF
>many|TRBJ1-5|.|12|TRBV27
TGTGCCAGCAGTCTATCGGGGGGGCCCCAGCATTTT
CASSLSGGPQHF
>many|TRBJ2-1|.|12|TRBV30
TGTGCCTGGAGACAGGGCTACAATGAGCAGTTCTTC
CAWRQGYNEQFF
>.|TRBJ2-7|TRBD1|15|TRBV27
TGTGCCAGCAGTTTCCGACAGGGGCTGCTCTACGAGCAGTACTTC
CASSFRQGLLYEQYF
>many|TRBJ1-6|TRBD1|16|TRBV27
TGTGCCAGCAGACTCCGGACAGGGGCTAAGAATTCACCCCTCCACTTT
CASRLRTGAKNSPLHF
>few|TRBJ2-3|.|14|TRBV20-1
TGCAGTGCTAGAGAGGACAGTGAAATTGATACGCAGTATTTT
CSAREDSEIDTQYF
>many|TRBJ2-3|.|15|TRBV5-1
TGCGCCAGCAGCTTGACCGGGACTGGCACAGATACGCAGTATTTT
CASSLTGTGTDTQYF
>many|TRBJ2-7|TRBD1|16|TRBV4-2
TGTGCCAGCAGCCAGGGACAGGGTCGTGCGGGCTACGAGCAGTACTTC
CASSQGQGRAGYEQYF
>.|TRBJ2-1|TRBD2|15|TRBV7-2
TGTGCCAGCAGGAGGAGTAGCGGGGCGCTCAATGAGCAGTTCTTC
CASRRSSGALNEQFF
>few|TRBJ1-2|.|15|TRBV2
TGTGCCAGCAGGGGGGGGATTCCCGGGCCTCAAGGCTACACCTTC
CASRGGIPGPQGYTF
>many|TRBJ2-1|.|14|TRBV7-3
TGTGCCAGCAGCCCCCAGGGCGCTTACAATGAGCAGTTCTTC
CASSPQGAYNEQFF